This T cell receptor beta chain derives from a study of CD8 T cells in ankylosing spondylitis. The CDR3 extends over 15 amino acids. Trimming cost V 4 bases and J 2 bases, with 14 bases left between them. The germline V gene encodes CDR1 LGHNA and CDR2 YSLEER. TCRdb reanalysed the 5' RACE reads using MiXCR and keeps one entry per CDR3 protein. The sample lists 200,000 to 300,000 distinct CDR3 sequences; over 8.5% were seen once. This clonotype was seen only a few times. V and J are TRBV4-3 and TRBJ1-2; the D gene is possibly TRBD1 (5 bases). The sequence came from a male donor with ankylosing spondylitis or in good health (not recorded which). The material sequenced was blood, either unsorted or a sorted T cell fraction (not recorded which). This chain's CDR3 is CASSPSPGPNYGYTF. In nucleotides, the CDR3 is TGCGCCAGCAGCCCCTCCCCGGGACCCAACTATGGCTACACCTTC.